This section outlines one T cell receptor beta chain sequence together with its context. Its target is unknown. This sample was included in a study of T-cell reconstitution after alpha-beta-depleted transplantation in children. Germline V gene lookup returns CDR1 SGHAT and CDR2 FQNNGV. V lost 5 bases and J 9 bases, leaving 21 bases between the germline ends. The CDR3 extends over 15 amino acids. Unique molecular identifiers featured in how the TCRbeta library was prepared. TCRdb passed the PCR reads through MiXCR, listing each CDR3 protein once. The sample lists some 450,000 distinct CDR3 sequences; around two fifths were seen once. Study-level results: At the one-year point after transplant, T-cell counts and TCRbeta diversity were found to come mostly from T cells that had been newly produced. Several patients had high TCRbeta diversity at day 60; it came from surviving recipient T cells and thymic progenitors. Reported findings indicate that, about two months after transplant, alpha-beta T cells came from several hundred expanded clones, which were derived from non-depleted graft cells.

The chain employs TRBV11-2 and TRBJ2-3; D unclear. The material sequenced was PBMCs, taken before TCRalphabeta/CD19-depleted stem cell transplant. This clonotype originated in a girl aged 2 to 10 with aplastic anemia, due to receive a stem cell transplant. This CDR3 reads CASSTAPTVAGTQYF. The DNA of the CDR3 is TGTGCCAGCAGCACGGCCCCTACCGTGGCAGGAACGCAGTATTTT.